These 24 T cell receptor beta chains were sequenced from one sample in a study of graft-versus-host responses after intestinal transplantation. Measured with immunoSEQ multiplex PCR; TCRdb has only the in-frame clones, and not every one. This table holds under 95,000 clones, approximately 90% found once. For these receptors, no antigen is known. The sequences come from unstimulated CD4+ T cells sorted from spleen or lymph node cells, collected before transplant. These receptors came from a human donor who was the organ donor for an intestinal transplant.

The V gene is TRBV5-5, the J gene TRBJ1-1; D uncertain. The germline gives CDR1 SGHKS, CDR2 YYEKEE (reference sequence). V lost 5 bases to trimming and J lost 0 bases, with 11 bases between them. The CDR3 length is 14 residues. The CDR3 loop reads CASRWEPMNTEAFF. As DNA, the CDR3 is TGTGCCAGCAGATGGGAGCCCATGAACACTGAAGCTTTCTTT.

This rearrangement joins TRBV9 to TRBJ2-1; 9 bases match TRBD2. The CDR3 extends over 16 amino acids. The ends lost 0 bases at V and 2 bases at J; junction bases unmatched: 3. Germline V lookup: CDR1 SGDLS, CDR2 YYNGEE. The CDR3 region has the DNA TGTGCCAGCAGCGTAGTATCTAGCGGGACCTACAATGAGCAGTTCTTC. Residues: CASSVVSSGTYNEQFF.

The gene calls are TRBV27 and TRBJ1-5; D is perhaps TRBD1 (5 bases). Germline loops: CDR1 MNHEY, CDR2 SMNVEV (reference sequence). Trimming took off 8 bases at V and 5 bases at J, with 19 bases between the two ends. There are 15 residues in the CDR3. The CDR3 DNA sequence: TGTGCCAGCCGGGACGGGGGAGGTTTGGATCAGCCCCAGCATTTT. It translates to CASRDGGGLDQPQHF.

The gene calls are TRBV19 and TRBJ2-2; D is perhaps TRBD1 (6 bases). In germline, CDR1 is LNHDA, CDR2 SQIVND (reference sequence). This CDR3 is 15 amino acids long. Trimming pared 6 bases from V and 4 bases from J, leaving 15 bases between. The CDR3, as DNA: TGTGCCAGTAGGAGGGGACAAGAATCCACCGGGGAGCTGTTTTTT. This gives the protein CASRRGQESTGELFF.

This clone was recorded a few times. The V gene is TRBV11-2, the J gene TRBJ2-3, with 8 bases fitting TRBD2. Germline V gene data show CDR1 as SGHAT and CDR2 as FQNNGV. Losses at the gene ends were 1 base for V and 5 bases for J; bases not matched to a gene: 11. There are 17 residues in the CDR3. The DNA for the CDR3 is TGTGCCAGCAGCTTAGTCGCGCAGGCGGGGGGCCGAGATACGCAGTATTTT. This codes for CASSLVAQAGGRDTQYF.

V usage is TRBV28 and J usage is TRBJ2-1; 13 nucleotides align to TRBD2. V trimming: 2 bases; J trimming: 9 bases; junction bases outside the gene matches: 4. The germline V gene encodes CDR1 MDHEN and CDR2 SYDVKM. The length of the CDR3 is 15 residues. CDR3 in DNA: TGTGCCAGCAGTTTAAGGACTAGCGGGAGAGGTGAGCAGTTCTTC. The encoded protein is CASSLRTSGRGEQFF.

V is TRBV4-1 and J is TRBJ2-7; TRBD2 matches at 7 bases. The CDR3 sequence is 15 residues long. The V segment lost 2 bases and the J segment 3 bases; nucleotides outside the gene matches: 7. Looked up from germline, CDR1 is MGHRA and CDR2 is YSYEKL. CDR3 nucleotides: TGCGCCAGCAGCCAACCGGGGGAGGGCGACTACGAGCAGTACTTC. This encodes CASSQPGEGDYEQYF.

The chain carries TRBV18 and TRBJ1-5; 11 bases map to TRBD1. Germline V gene sequence: CDR1 KGHSH, CDR2 LQKENI. Germline trimming cut 3 bases from V and 7 bases from J; bases unmatched to any gene: 2. The CDR3 runs 14 residues. CDR3 protein: CASSPGTGGQPQHF. The CDR3 nucleotides are TGTGCCAGCTCACCCGGGACAGGGGGGCAGCCCCAGCATTTT.

V and J are TRBV19 and TRBJ2-7; 9 bases match TRBD2. The CDR3 consists of 14 residues. Per germline, CDR1 LNHDA and CDR2 SQIVND (reference sequence). After removal of 2 bases from V and 1 base from J, the junction contained 0 bases not matched to a gene. The CDR3 nucleotides are TGTGCCAGTAGTATAAGCGGGAGGTCCTACGAGCAGTACTTC. Its protein is CASSISGRSYEQYF. Supplemented by reference TRBV19 and TRBJ2-7, the full variable domain reads DGGITQSPKYLFRKEGQNVTLSCEQNLNHDAMYWYRQDPGQGLRLIYYSQIVNDFQKGDIAEGYSVSREKKESFPLTVTSAQKNPTAFYLCASSISGRSYEQYFGPGTRLTVT.

The chain joins TRBV11-3 to TRBJ2-7; no definite D call. The CDR3 is 15 residues long. The germline V gene encodes CDR1 SGHNT and CDR2 YENEEA. V dropped 1 base and J dropped 1 base, with 11 bases sitting between them. DNA for the CDR3: TGTGCCAGCAGCTTAGGAGGCGCAGATTCCTACGAGCAGTACTTC. This encodes CASSLGGADSYEQYF.

V gene TRBV7-9 combines with J gene TRBJ2-7; D perhaps matches TRBD2 (7 bases). This CDR3 comprises 15 residues. Trimming took off 1 base at V and 4 bases at J, with 14 bases between the two ends. Germline CDR1 SEHNR, CDR2 FQNEAQ (reference sequence). The DNA for the CDR3 is TGTGCCAGCAGCTTAGGAGGGACTACAGGGTACGAGCAGTACTTC. This translates into CASSLGGTTGYEQYF.

The chain carries TRBV28 and TRBJ2-3; TRBD2 aligns across 14 bases. This CDR3 spans 17 amino acids. Trimming removed 3 bases from V and 3 bases from J; junction bases left unmatched: 5. Germline lookup yields CDR1 MDHEN and CDR2 SYDVKM. The CDR3 nucleotides read TGTGCCAGCAGTTTCCCAGGACTAGCGGGAGGAACAGATACGCAGTATTTT. Translating it yields CASSFPGLAGGTDTQYF.

V is TRBV5-4 and J is TRBJ2-5; the match to TRBD2 covers 8 bases. This CDR3 spans 18 amino acids. CDR1 SGHNT and CDR2 YYREEE come from the germline V gene (reference sequence). V was clipped by 4 bases and J by 1 base; unmatched bases: 15. The CDR3 sequence: CASSRGRALAGLQETQYF. For the CDR3, the DNA is TGTGCCAGCAGCCGGGGGAGGGCGCTAGCGGGCCTCCAAGAGACCCAGTACTTC.

This clone has more than one count but fewer than ten. The CDR3 DNA follows: TGTGCCAGAAGTCCCACGGGGGGGACCGGGGAGCTGTTTTTT. It is translated as CARSPTGGTGELFF. This chain uses TRBV2 with TRBJ2-2, with 8 bases matching TRBD2. Germline V gene data show CDR1 as SNHLY and CDR2 as FYNNEI. V shed 9 bases, J shed 5 bases, and the junction held 8 bases outside the gene matches. CDR3 length equals 14 residues.

This chain connects TRBV28 to TRBJ2-5; 8 bases are a match to TRBD2. The V gene's germline CDR1 is MDHEN and CDR2 SYDVKM. The CDR3 is made up of 13 amino acids. V lost 5 bases and J lost 3; bases outside the gene matches: 2. The CDR3 region is CASSPGGEETQYF. CDR3 bases: TGTGCCAGCAGTCCCGGGGGGGAAGAGACCCAGTACTTC.

V is TRBV5-6 and J is TRBJ2-6; possibly TRBD1 for D (6 bases). Trimming removed 1 base from V and 0 bases from J, with 11 bases in between. Per germline, CDR1 SGHDT and CDR2 YYEEEE. The length of the CDR3 is 17 residues. CDR3 sequence: CASSLTDRSSGANVLTF. CDR3 DNA sequence: TGTGCCAGCAGCTTGACCGACAGGAGCTCTGGGGCCAACGTCCTGACTTTC.

This clone has only one observation. The rearrangement uses TRBV4-1 and TRBJ2-4; D is perhaps TRBD1 (5 bases). CDR1 is MGHRA, CDR2 YSYEKL, per germline. V was trimmed by 4 bases and J by 10 bases, leaving 20 bases between them. This CDR3 region has 15 residues. The CDR3 reads CASSPPPVGETIQYF. For the CDR3, the DNA is TGCGCCAGCAGCCCCCCGCCAGTAGGGGAAACAATTCAGTACTTC.

The rearrangement links TRBV5-4 to TRBJ2-3, with 10 bases that match TRBD2. Germline-derived CDR1 and CDR2 are SGHNT and YYREEE (reference sequence). V shed 4 bases, J shed 5 bases, and the junction held 10 bases outside the gene matches. The CDR3 length is 16 residues. CDR3 in amino acids: CASSASGGVGEDTQYF. The CDR3 DNA reads as TGTGCCAGCAGCGCTAGCGGGGGTGTAGGGGAAGATACGCAGTATTTT.

This clone came up once. The J gene is TRBJ2-7, the V gene TRBV28, with 11 positions matching TRBD1. The CDR3 runs 15 residues. Germline V gene sequence: CDR1 MDHEN, CDR2 SYDVKM. The V and J ends lost 7 bases and 3 bases, in that order; junction bases with no gene match: 8. CDR3 in amino acids: CASNTGTGGIYEQYF. CDR3 nucleotide sequence: TGTGCCAGCAATACCGGGACAGGGGGGATCTACGAGCAGTACTTC.

The rearrangement joins TRBV11-3 to TRBJ2-3, with 8 bases lining up with TRBD2. J gave up 7 bases and V 1 base, and 4 bases lay outside the gene matches. The V gene's germline CDR1 is SGHNT and CDR2 YENEEA. This CDR3 has 14 residues. CDR3 in amino acids: CASSLVSGAHTQYF. The CDR3 coding sequence is TGTGCCAGCAGCTTAGTTAGCGGGGCTCATACGCAGTATTTT. The variable domain in full, completed from reference TRBV11-3 and TRBJ2-3, reads EAGVVQSPRYKIIEKKQPVAFWCNPISGHNTLYWYLQNLGQGPELLIRYENEEAVDDSQLPKDRFSAERLKGVDSTLKIQPAELGDSAVYLCASSLVSGAHTQYFGPGTRLTVL.

A single count supports this clone. The genes are TRBV6-4 and TRBJ2-7; tentative D call: TRBD2 (5 bases). V was trimmed by 5 bases and J by 6 bases, leaving 11 bases between them. This CDR3 has 12 amino acids. From germline, CDR1 is MRHNA and CDR2 SNTAGT. The CDR3 is CASSRTRGEQYF. Here the CDR3 DNA reads TGTGCCAGCAGTCGGACTCGTGGCGAGCAGTACTTC.

With regard to this clone: This specimen includes other DNA sequences encoding the same CDR3. This chain links TRBV5-4 with TRBJ2-3; D gene uncertain. CDR1 and CDR2 from the germline V gene are SGHNT and YYREEE (reference sequence). This CDR3 region has 13 residues. V was shortened by 0 bases and J by 3 bases, with 5 bases between the two germline ends. The CDR3 sequence is CASSLDSTDTQYF. CDR3 DNA: TGTGCCAGCAGCTTGGACTCGACAGATACGCAGTATTTT.

The chain has TRBV5-6 and TRBJ1-4; D remains unclear. Deletions cut 0 bases from V and 0 bases from J, with 9 bases between. The CDR3 length is 16 residues. Germline V gene data show CDR1 as SGHDT and CDR2 as YYEEEE. CDR3 nucleotide sequence: TGTGCCAGCAGCTTGGCAGTTATGGCAACTAATGAAAAACTGTTTTTT. This encodes CASSLAVMATNEKLFF.

The rearrangement links TRBV13 to TRBJ2-5; perhaps TRBD2 as D (6 bases). Germline CDR1 reads PRHDT; CDR2 reads FYEKMQ (reference sequence). The V gene lost 5 bases and the J gene lost 10 bases, with 26 bases spanning the gap. CDR3 length: 16 amino acids. The CDR3 loop is CASSVTGGTSRAGQYF. The CDR3 DNA sequence: TGTGCCAGCAGCGTCACCGGGGGTACCTCCCGGGCAGGCCAGTACTTC.